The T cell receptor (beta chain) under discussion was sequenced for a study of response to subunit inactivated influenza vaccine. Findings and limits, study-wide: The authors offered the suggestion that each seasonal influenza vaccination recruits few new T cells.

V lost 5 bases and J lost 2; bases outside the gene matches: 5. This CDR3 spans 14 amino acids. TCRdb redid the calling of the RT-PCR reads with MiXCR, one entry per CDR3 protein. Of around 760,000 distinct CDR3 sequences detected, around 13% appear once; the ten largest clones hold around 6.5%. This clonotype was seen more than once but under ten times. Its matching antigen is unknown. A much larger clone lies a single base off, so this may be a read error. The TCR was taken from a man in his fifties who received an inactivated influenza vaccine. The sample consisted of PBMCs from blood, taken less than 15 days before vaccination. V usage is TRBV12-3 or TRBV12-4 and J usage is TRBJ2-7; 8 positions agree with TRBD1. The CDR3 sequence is CASSPGQETYEQYF. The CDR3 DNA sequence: TGTGCCAGCAGTCCGGGACAGGAGACCTACGAGCAGTACTTC.